The 15 T cell receptor beta chains listed next were all sequenced from one sample in a study of vaccination effects on CD4 cells after COVID-19. Their recognized antigens are unknown. Here immunoSEQ multiplex PCR was the method, and the copy in TCRdb shows in-frame clones only, minus some. The sample carries about 39,000 clones, 82% recorded once. CD4+ T cells were isolated after roughly nine days of culture. Sequenced material: CD4+ T cells from PBMCs cultured without peptide, taken before COVID-19 vaccination. The receptor set was obtained from a human donor who received a COVID-19 vaccine.

The rearrangement links TRBV4-3 to TRBJ1-2; 7 bases are a match to TRBD1. The V gene end was trimmed by 0 bases and the J gene end by 0 bases; junction bases not matched to a gene: 10. The V gene's germline CDR1 is LGHNA and CDR2 YSLEER. CDR3 length: 18 residues. This CDR3 reads CASSQDGTDRPPNYGYTF. The CDR3 nucleotides are TGCGCCAGCAGCCAAGATGGAACGGACAGGCCGCCTAACTATGGCTACACCTTC.

The chain combines TRBV24-1 with TRBJ1-3; possibly TRBD1 for D (5 bases). The V end was cut by 6 bases, the J end by 0 bases, with 5 bases between. The CDR3 is 13 amino acids. Germline CDR1 reads KGHDR; CDR2 reads SFDVKD. In DNA, the CDR3 is TGTGCCACCAGTACAGGCTCTGGAAACACCATATATTTT. Its translation: CATSTGSGNTIYF.

The V gene is TRBV7-2, the J gene TRBJ2-6; 8 bases are a match to TRBD1. Germline V gene lookup returns CDR1 SGHTA and CDR2 FQGNSA. The trim removed 5 bases at V and 3 bases at J, leaving 3 bases unmatched. This CDR3 is built from 15 residues. In DNA, the CDR3 is TGTGCCAGCAGCCCAGGGGGCTATGGGGCCAACGTCCTGACTTTC. Amino acids: CASSPGGYGANVLTF. The full variable domain, its missing parts supplied by reference TRBV7-2 and TRBJ2-6, is GAGVSQSPSNKVTEKGKDVELRCDPISGHTALYWYRQSLGQGLEFLIYFQGNSAPDKSGLPSDRFSAERTGGSVSTLTIQRTQQEDSAVYLCASSPGGYGANVLTFGAGSRLTVL.

J is TRBJ1-2 and V is TRBV5-1, with TRBD1 as a possible D gene (6 bases). Trimming cost V 4 bases and J 4 bases, with 11 bases left between them. The CDR3 extends over 13 amino acids. CDR1 SGHRS and CDR2 YFSETQ come from the germline V gene. The DNA of the CDR3 is TGCGCCAGCAGCGAGGGGGATAGCTATGGCTACACCTTC. Residues: CASSEGDSYGYTF.

This chain uses TRBV24-1 with TRBJ1-2, with 8 bases identical to TRBD1. The CDR3 totals 14 residues. The germline CDR1 and CDR2 sequences are KGHDR and SFDVKD. V lost 3 bases to trimming and J lost 4 bases; unmatched junction nucleotides: 3. CDR3 residues: CATSDAGGVYGYTF. The CDR3 bases are TGTGCCACCAGTGATGCAGGGGGCGTCTATGGCTACACCTTC.

The sample holds a few counts of this clone. J is TRBJ1-2 and V is TRBV19; 8 bases are shared with TRBD1. The CDR3 sequence is 13 residues long. V shed 5 bases, J shed 9 bases, and the junction held 8 bases outside the gene matches. Germline V gives CDR1 LNHDA, CDR2 SQIVND (reference sequence). Here the CDR3 DNA reads TGTGCCAGTAGTGCGGACAGGGAGGTGAGCTACACCTTC. It is translated as CASSADREVSYTF.

This chain links TRBV19 with TRBJ1-4, with TRBD1 as a possible D gene (6 bases). V lost 5 bases, J lost 4 bases, and 17 bases lay in between. The CDR3 runs to 16 residues. Germline V gene sequence: CDR1 LNHDA, CDR2 SQIVND (reference sequence). The CDR3 sequence: CASSPPRGAGNEKLFF. The DNA of the CDR3 is TGTGCCAGTAGTCCACCGAGGGGGGCGGGTAATGAAAAACTGTTTTTT.

This chain joins TRBV6-5 and TRBJ1-2, with D unresolved. CDR1 MNHEY and CDR2 SVGAGI come from the germline V gene. Trimming stripped 0 bases from V and 4 bases from J, with 12 bases between. The CDR3 is 15 residues long. The CDR3 DNA sequence: TGTGCCAGCAGTTACTCTGGAGACGGAGGCTATGGCTACACCTTC. This gives the protein CASSYSGDGGYGYTF.

This chain joins TRBV18 and TRBJ2-7; TRBD2 matches 7 bases. The junction had 2 bases not matched to a gene; V was cut back by 5 bases and J by 4 bases. This CDR3 spans 12 amino acids. Looked up from germline, CDR1 is KGHSH and CDR2 is LQKENI. CDR3 in amino acids: CASSGGGYEQYV. The DNA for the CDR3 is TGTGCCAGCTCAGGGGGGGGTTACGAGCAGTACGTC.

This clone was detected only a few times. V and J are TRBV5-8 and TRBJ2-3; TRBD1 agrees at 8 bases. The CDR3 has 16 residues. With V trimmed by 2 bases and J by 1 base, 6 bases remained unmatched. Germline CDR1 and CDR2: SGHTS and YDEGEE. This CDR3 is CASSLLPGQGTDTQYF. The DNA of the CDR3 is TGTGCCAGCAGCTTACTCCCGGGACAGGGCACAGATACGCAGTATTTT.

This chain connects TRBV27 to TRBJ1-2; TRBD1 matches 7 bases. V lost 1 base, J lost 4 bases, and 6 bases stayed unmatched. This CDR3 is built from 15 residues. The V gene's germline CDR1 is MNHEY and CDR2 SMNVEV (reference sequence). The CDR3 coding sequence is TGTGCCAGCAGTTTATATCGACAGGGAGGCTATGGCTACACCTTC. It translates to CASSLYRQGGYGYTF.

This clone was seen more than once but under ten times. The J gene is TRBJ1-1, the V gene TRBV30; 7 bases align to TRBD1. Per the germline V gene, CDR1 is GTSNPN and CDR2 is SVGIG (reference sequence). CDR3 size: 13 residues. Unmatched junction bases numbered 1, after V lost 2 bases and J lost 1 base. Here the CDR3 reads CAWSRDRNTEAFF. The CDR3 nucleotides are TGTGCCTGGAGTCGGGACAGGAACACTGAAGCTTTCTTT.

V and J are TRBV29-1 and TRBJ2-1, with D tentatively TRBD2 (5 bases). Germline V lookup: CDR1 SQVTM, CDR2 ANQGSEA. Trimming removed 6 bases at V and 6 bases at J, with 18 bases between. The CDR3 runs 14 residues. CDR3 in amino acids: CSVTLLAGINEQFF. CDR3 nucleotide sequence: TGCAGCGTGACATTGTTGGCCGGGATCAATGAGCAGTTCTTC.

This sequence joins TRBV5-6 and TRBJ1-4; tentative D call: TRBD1 (5 bases). The CDR3 loop spans 16 amino acids. Trimming removed 0 bases at V and 0 bases at J, with 9 bases between. In germline, CDR1 is SGHDT, CDR2 YYEEEE. The CDR3 DNA reads as TGTGCCAGCAGCTTGGTATCGGGGGCAACTAATGAAAAACTGTTTTTT. Residues: CASSLVSGATNEKLFF. The full variable domain, with the rest looked up from reference TRBV5-6 and TRBJ1-4, is DAGVTQSPTHLIKTRGQQVTLRCSPKSGHDTVSWYQQALGQGPQFIFQYYEEEERQRGNFPDRFSGHQFPNYSSELNVNALLLGDSALYLCASSLVSGATNEKLFFGSGTQLSVL.

The chain links TRBV5-8 to TRBJ1-1, with 7 bases aligning to TRBD1. The V gene's germline CDR1 is SGHTS and CDR2 YDEGEE. CDR3 size: 14 residues. V lost 4 bases and J lost 6; bases outside the gene matches: 9. The CDR3 sequence: CASSGRQGRSEAFF. The CDR3 DNA is TGTGCCAGCAGCGGGCGACAGGGCCGGTCTGAAGCTTTCTTT.